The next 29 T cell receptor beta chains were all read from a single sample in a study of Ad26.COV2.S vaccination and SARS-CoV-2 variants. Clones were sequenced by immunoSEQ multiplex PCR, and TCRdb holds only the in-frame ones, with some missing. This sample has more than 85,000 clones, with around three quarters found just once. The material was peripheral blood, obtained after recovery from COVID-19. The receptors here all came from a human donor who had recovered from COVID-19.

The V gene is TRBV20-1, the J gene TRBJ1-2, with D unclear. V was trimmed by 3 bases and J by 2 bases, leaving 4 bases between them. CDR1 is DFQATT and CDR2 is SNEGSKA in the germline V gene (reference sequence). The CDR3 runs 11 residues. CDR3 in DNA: TGCAGTGCTAGGATAAACTATGGCTACACCTTC. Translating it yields CSARINYGYTF.

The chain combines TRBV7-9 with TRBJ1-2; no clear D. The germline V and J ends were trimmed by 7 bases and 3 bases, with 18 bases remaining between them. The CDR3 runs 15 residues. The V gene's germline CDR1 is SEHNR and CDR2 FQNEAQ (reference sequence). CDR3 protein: CASTFPGFRDYGYTF. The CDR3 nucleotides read TGTGCCAGCACCTTTCCGGGGTTTCGAGACTATGGCTACACCTTC. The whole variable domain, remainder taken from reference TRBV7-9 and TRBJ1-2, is DTGVSQNPRHKITKRGQNVTFRCDPISEHNRLYWYRQTLGQGPEFLTYFQNEAQLEKSRLLSDRFSAERPKGSFSTLEIQRTEQGDSAMYLCASTFPGFRDYGYTFGSGTRLTVV.

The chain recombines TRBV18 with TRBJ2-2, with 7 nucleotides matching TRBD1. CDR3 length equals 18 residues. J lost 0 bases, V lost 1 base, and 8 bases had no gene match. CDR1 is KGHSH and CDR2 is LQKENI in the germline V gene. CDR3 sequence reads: CASSPHELRGPNTGELFF. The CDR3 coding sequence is TGTGCCAGCTCACCACACGAGCTAAGGGGGCCGAACACCGGGGAGCTGTTTTTT.

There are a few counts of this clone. The CDR3 protein is CASNGFYGYTF. CDR3 DNA sequence: TGTGCCAGCAATGGCTTCTATGGCTACACCTTC. The genes are TRBV28 and TRBJ1-2, with D uncertain. CDR3 size: 11 residues. Germline assignment: CDR1 MDHEN and CDR2 SYDVKM. V was cut by 7 bases and J by 4 bases, with 7 bases left in between.

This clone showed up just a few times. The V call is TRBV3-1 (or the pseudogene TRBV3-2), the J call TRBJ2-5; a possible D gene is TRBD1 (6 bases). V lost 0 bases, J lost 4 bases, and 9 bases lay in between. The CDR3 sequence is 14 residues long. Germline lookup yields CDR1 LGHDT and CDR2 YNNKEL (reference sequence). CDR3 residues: CASSQEGAVETQYF. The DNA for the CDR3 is TGTGCCAGCAGCCAAGAGGGGGCAGTAGAGACCCAGTACTTC.

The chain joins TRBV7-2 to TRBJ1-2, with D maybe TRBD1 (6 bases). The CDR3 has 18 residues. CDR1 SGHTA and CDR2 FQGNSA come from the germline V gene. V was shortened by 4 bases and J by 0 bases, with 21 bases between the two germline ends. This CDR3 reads CASSSTRVGGTTNYGYTF. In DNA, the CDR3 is TGTGCCAGCAGCTCCACCCGTGTAGGAGGGACAACTAACTATGGCTACACCTTC.

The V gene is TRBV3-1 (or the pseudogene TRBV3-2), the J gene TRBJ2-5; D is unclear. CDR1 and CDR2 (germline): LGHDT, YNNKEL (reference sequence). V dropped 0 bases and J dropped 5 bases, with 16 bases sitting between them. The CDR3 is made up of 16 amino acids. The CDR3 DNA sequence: TGTGCCAGCAGCCAAGATCAGGCTAGGGCCGGCGAGACCCAGTACTTC. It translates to CASSQDQARAGETQYF.

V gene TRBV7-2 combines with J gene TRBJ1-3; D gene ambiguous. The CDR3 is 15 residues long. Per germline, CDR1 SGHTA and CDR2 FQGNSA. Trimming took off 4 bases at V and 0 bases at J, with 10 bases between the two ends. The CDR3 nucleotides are TGTGCCAGCAGCTGGAACACCGGCTCTGGAAACACCATATATTTT. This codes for CASSWNTGSGNTIYF.

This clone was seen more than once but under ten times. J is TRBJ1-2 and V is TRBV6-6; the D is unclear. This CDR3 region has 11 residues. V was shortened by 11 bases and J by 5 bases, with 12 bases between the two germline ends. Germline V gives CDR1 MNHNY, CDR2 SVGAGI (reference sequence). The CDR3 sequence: CAAGRDYGYTF. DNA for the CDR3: TGTGCCGCTGGGAGGGATTATGGCTACACCTTC.

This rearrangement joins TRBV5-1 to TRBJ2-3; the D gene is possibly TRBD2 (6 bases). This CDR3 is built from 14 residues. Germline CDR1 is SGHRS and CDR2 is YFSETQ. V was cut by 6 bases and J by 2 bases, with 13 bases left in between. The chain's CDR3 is CASTKEGTTDTQYF. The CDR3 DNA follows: TGCGCCAGCACCAAGGAGGGGACCACAGATACGCAGTATTTT.

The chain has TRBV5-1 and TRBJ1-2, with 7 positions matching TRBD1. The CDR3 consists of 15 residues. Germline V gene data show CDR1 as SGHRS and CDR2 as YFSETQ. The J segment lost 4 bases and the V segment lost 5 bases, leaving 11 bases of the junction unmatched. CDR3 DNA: TGCGCCAGCAGTCCGACAGGGACCGGCTTCTATGGCTACACCTTC. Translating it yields CASSPTGTGFYGYTF.

Written as DNA, the CDR3 is TGTGCCAGCAGCTTACAGGGGGCCTCATTCTCTGGGGCCAACGTCCTGACTTTC. This codes for CASSLQGASFSGANVLTF. The J gene is TRBJ2-6, the V gene TRBV11-2; TRBD1 aligns across 8 bases. The CDR3 is 18 amino acids. J gave up 0 bases and V 2 bases, and 6 bases lay outside the gene matches. Germline CDR1 and CDR2: SGHAT and FQNNGV.

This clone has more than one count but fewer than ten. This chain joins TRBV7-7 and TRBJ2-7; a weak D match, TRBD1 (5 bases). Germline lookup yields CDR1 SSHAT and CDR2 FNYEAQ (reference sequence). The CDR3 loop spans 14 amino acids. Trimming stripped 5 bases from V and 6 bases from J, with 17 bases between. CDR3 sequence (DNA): TGTGCCAGCAGCCCGCTTGACGACAGTCGCGAGCAGTACTTC. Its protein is CASSPLDDSREQYF.

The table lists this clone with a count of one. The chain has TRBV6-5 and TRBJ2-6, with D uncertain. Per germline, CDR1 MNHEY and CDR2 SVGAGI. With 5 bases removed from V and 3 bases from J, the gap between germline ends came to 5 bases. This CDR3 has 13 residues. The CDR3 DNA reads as TGTGCCAGCAGTCAGGATGGGGCCAACGTCCTGACTTTC. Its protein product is CASSQDGANVLTF.

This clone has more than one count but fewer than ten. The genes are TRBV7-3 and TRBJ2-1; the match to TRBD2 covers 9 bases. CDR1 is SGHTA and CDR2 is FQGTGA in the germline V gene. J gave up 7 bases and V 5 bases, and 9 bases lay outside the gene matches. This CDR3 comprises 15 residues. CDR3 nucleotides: TGTGCCAGCAGCGTTAGCGGGGGCGCTGAGAATGAGCAGTTCTTC. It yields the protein CASSVSGGAENEQFF.

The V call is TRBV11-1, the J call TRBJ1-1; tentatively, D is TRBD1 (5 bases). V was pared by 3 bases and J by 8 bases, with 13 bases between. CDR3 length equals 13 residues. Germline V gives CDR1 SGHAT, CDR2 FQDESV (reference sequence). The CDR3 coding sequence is TGTGCCAGCAGCTTGGACAACCGCCTAGAAGCTTTCTTT. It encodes CASSLDNRLEAFF.

In DNA, the CDR3 is TGTGCCACCAGTGATTCGAGGACAGGGGGTGATGGCTACACCTTC. Its translation: CATSDSRTGGDGYTF. This chain connects TRBV24-1 to TRBJ1-2; 10 bases match TRBD1. The germline gives CDR1 KGHDR, CDR2 SFDVKD. The CDR3 is made up of 15 amino acids. Trimming took 2 bases from V and 6 from J; bases not matched to a gene: 5.

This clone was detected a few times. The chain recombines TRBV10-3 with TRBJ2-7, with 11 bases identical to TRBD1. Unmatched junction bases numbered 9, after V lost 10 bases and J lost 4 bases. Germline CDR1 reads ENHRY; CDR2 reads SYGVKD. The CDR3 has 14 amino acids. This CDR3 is CATVGTGGSYEQYF. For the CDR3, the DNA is TGTGCCACCGTGGGGACAGGGGGAAGTTACGAGCAGTACTTC.

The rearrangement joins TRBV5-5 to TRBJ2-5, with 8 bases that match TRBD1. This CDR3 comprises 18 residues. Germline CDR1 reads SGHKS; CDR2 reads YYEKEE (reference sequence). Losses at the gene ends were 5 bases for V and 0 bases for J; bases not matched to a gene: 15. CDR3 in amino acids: CASSWRQGQPVYQETQYF. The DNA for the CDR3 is TGTGCCAGCAGTTGGAGACAGGGGCAACCTGTATACCAAGAGACCCAGTACTTC. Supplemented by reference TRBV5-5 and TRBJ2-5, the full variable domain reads DAGVTQSPTHLIKTRGQQVTLRCSPISGHKSVSWYQQVLGQGPQFIFQYYEKEERGRGNFPDRFSARQFPNYSSELNVNALLLGDSALYLCASSWRQGQPVYQETQYFGPGTRLLVL.

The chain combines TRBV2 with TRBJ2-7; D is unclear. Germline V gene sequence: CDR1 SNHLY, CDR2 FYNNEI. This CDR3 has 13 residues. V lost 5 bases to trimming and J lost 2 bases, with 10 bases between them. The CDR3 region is CASSNSRPYEQYF. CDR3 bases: TGTGCCAGCAGTAACAGTCGGCCCTACGAGCAGTACTTC.

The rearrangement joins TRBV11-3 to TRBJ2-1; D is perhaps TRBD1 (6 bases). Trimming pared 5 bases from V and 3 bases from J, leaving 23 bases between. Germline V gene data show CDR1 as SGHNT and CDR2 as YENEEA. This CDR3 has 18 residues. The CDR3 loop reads CASSQSGGWTVDYNEQFF. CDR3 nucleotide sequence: TGTGCCAGCAGCCAGAGCGGTGGTTGGACAGTTGACTACAATGAGCAGTTCTTC.

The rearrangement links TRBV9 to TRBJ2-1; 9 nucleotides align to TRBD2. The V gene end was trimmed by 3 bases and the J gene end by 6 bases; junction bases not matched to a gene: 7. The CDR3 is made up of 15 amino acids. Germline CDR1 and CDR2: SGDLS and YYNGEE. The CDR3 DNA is TGTGCCAGCAGCGAAATAGCGGGGGCTGTCAATGAGCAGTTCTTC. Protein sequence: CASSEIAGAVNEQFF.

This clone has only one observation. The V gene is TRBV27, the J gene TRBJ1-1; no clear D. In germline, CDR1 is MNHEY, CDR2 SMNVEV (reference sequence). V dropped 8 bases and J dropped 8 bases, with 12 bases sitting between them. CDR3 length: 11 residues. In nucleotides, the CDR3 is TGTGCCAGCTGGAATTACCTCGAAGCTTTCTTT. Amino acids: CASWNYLEAFF.

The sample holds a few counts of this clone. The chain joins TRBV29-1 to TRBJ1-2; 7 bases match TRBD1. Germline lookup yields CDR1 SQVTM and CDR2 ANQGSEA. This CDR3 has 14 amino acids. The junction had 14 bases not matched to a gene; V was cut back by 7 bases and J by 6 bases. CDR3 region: CSAKGPGDSDGYTF. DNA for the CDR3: TGCAGCGCCAAGGGGCCAGGGGACAGCGATGGCTACACCTTC.

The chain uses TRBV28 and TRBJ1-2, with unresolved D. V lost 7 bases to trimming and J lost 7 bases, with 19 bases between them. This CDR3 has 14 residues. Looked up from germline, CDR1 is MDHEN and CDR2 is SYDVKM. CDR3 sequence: CASNREAGGAGYTF. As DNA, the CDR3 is TGTGCCAGCAATCGAGAGGCAGGAGGCGCTGGCTACACCTTC.

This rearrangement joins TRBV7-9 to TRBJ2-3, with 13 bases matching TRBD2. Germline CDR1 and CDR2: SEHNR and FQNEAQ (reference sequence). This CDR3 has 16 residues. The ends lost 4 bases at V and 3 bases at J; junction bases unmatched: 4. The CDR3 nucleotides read TGTGCCAGCAGCTCCGGACTAGCGGGGGAGACAGATACGCAGTATTTT. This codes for CASSSGLAGETDTQYF. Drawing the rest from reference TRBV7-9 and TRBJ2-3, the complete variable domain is DTGVSQNPRHKITKRGQNVTFRCDPISEHNRLYWYRQTLGQGPEFLTYFQNEAQLEKSRLLSDRFSAERPKGSFSTLEIQRTEQGDSAMYLCASSSGLAGETDTQYFGPGTRLTVL.

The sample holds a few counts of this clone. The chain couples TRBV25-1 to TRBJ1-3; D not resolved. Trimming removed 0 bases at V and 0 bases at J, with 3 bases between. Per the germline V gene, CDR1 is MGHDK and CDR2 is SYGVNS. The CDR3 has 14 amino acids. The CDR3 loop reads CASSEYLSGNTIYF. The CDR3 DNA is TGTGCCAGCAGTGAATACCTCTCTGGAAACACCATATATTTT.

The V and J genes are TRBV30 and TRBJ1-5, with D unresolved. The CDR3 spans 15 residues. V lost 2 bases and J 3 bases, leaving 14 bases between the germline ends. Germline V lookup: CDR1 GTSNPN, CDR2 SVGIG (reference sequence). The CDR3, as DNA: TGTGCCTGGAGTCTAAAGATAACCTACAATCAGCCCCAGCATTTT. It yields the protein CAWSLKITYNQPQHF. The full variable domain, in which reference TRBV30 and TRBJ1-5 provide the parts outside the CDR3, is SQTIHQWPATLVQPVGSPLSLECTVEGTSNPNLYWYRQAAGRGLQLLFYSVGIGQISSEVPQNLSASRPQDRQFILSSKKLLLSDSGFYLCAWSLKITYNQPQHFGDGTRLSIL.

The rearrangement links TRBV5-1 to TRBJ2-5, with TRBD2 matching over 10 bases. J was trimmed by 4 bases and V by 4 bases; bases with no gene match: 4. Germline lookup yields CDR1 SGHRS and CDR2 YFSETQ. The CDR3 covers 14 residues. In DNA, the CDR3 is TGCGCCAGCAGCGGGACTAGCGTAGGAGAGACCCAGTACTTC. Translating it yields CASSGTSVGETQYF.